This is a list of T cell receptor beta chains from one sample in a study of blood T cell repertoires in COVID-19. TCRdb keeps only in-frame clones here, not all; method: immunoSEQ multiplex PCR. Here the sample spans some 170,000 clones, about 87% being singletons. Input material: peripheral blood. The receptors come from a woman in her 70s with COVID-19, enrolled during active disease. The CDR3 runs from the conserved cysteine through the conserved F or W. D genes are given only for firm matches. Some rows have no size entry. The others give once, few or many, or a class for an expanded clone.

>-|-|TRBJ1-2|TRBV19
CASSITGSRDYGYTF
TGTGCCAGTAGTATTACAGGGAGCAGGGACTATGGCTACACCTTC
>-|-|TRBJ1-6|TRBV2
CASSEMSGLNSPLHF
TGTGCCAGCAGTGAAATGTCGGGGTTAAATTCACCCCTCCACTTT
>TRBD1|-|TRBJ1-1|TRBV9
CASSSRQGTEAFF
TGTGCCAGCAGCAGCCGACAGGGAACTGAAGCTTTCTTT
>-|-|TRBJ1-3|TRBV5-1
CASSLGQRDTIYF
TGCGCCAGCAGCTTGGGACAGAGAGACACCATATATTTT
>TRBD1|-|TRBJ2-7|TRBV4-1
CASSQPGQGSHEQYF
TGCGCCAGCAGCCAGCCGGGACAGGGTAGCCACGAGCAGTACTTC
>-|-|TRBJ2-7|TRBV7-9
CASTPSVAVPEQYF
TGTGCCAGCACCCCTAGCGTGGCCGTCCCCGAGCAGTACTTC
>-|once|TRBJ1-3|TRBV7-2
CAQRDGSSGNTIYF
TGTGCCCAGCGGGACGGGAGCTCTGGAAACACCATATATTTT
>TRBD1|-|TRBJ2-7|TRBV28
CASSQGDRGSYEQYF
TGTGCCAGCAGTCAGGGGGACAGGGGGTCCTACGAGCAGTACTTC
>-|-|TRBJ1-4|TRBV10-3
CAISGQVGTNEKLFF
TGTGCCATCAGTGGACAGGTCGGAACTAATGAAAAACTGTTTTTT
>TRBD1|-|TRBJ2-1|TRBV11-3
CASSLRQGTYNEQFF
TGTGCCAGCAGCCTTCGACAGGGCACATACAATGAGCAGTTCTTC
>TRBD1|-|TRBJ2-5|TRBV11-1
CASSLGQGEGETQYF
TGTGCCAGCAGCCTAGGACAGGGTGAGGGGGAGACCCAGTACTTC
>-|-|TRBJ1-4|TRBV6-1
CASSAGYWVTNEKLFF
TGTGCCAGCAGTGCAGGGTATTGGGTTACTAATGAAAAACTGTTTTTT
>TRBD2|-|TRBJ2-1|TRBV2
CASSDPELAGVYNEQFF
TGTGCCAGCAGTGACCCCGAACTAGCGGGAGTCTACAATGAGCAGTTCTTC
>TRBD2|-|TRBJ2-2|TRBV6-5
CASRGLDNTGELFF
TGTGCCAGCCGAGGACTAGATAACACCGGGGAGCTGTTTTTT
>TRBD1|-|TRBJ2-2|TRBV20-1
CSASAQGAGELFF
TGCAGTGCTAGTGCCCAGGGGGCCGGGGAGCTGTTTTTT
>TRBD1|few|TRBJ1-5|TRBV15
CATSARDRGYSNQPQHF
TGTGCCACCAGCGCCCGGGACAGGGGCTATAGCAATCAGCCCCAGCATTTT
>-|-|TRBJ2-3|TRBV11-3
CASSPGTDTQYF
TGTGCCAGCAGCCCGGGAACAGATACGCAGTATTTT
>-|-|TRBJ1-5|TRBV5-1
CASRQDSNQPQHF
TGCGCCAGCAGACAGGATAGCAATCAGCCCCAGCATTTT
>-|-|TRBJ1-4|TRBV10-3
CAIIPRETNEKLFF
TGTGCCATCATACCGCGCGAAACTAATGAAAAACTGTTTTTT
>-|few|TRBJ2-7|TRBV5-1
CASSTGHPSYEQYF
TGCGCCAGCAGCACCGGACACCCCTCCTACGAGCAGTACTTC
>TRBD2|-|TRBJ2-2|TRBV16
CASSQELQREIGELFF
TGTGCCAGCAGCCAAGAACTGCAGCGGGAGATCGGGGAGCTGTTTTTT
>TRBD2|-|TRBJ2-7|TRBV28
CASSLSRLAGTSYEQYF
TGTGCCAGCAGTTTATCTCGACTAGCGGGGACTTCCTACGAGCAGTACTTC
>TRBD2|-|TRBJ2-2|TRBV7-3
CASSLTGTSVTGELFF
TGTGCCAGCAGTCTTACCGGGACTAGCGTCACCGGGGAGCTGTTTTTT
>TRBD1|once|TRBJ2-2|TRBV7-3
CASSPGTANTGELFF
TGTGCCAGCAGCCCCGGGACAGCGAACACCGGGGAGCTGTTTTTT
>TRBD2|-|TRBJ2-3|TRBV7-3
CASSLGTNTDTQYF
TGTGCCAGCAGCTTGGGGACTAACACAGATACGCAGTATTTT
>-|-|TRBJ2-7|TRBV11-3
CASCPGQGASYEQYF
TGTGCCAGCTGCCCGGGACAAGGGGCGTCCTACGAGCAGTACTTC
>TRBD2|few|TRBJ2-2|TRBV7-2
CASSRGLAITGELFF
TGTGCCAGCAGCCGGGGACTAGCAATCACCGGGGAGCTGTTTTTT
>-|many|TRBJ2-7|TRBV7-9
CASSLDQGGEQYF
TGTGCCAGCAGCTTAGATCAGGGCGGCGAGCAGTACTTC
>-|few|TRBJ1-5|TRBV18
CASSPPGGKWEYQPQHF
TGTGCCAGCTCACCACCGGGGGGAAAGTGGGAGTATCAGCCCCAGCATTTT
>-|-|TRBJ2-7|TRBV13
CASSRAGARGEQYF
TGTGCCAGCAGCCGGGCTGGGGCCAGGGGCGAGCAGTACTTC
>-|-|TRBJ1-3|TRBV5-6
CASSPIGTLSGNTIYF
TGTGCCAGCAGCCCCATCGGGACTCTCTCTGGAAACACCATATATTTT
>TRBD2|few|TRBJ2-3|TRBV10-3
CAISASTSDTDTQYF
TGTGCCATCAGTGCTTCGACTAGCGACACAGATACGCAGTATTTT
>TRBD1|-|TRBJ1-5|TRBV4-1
CASSQEPDRVDQPQHF
TGCGCCAGCAGCCAGGAACCGGACAGGGTCGATCAGCCCCAGCATTTT
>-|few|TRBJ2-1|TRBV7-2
CASSLDARNYNEQFF
TGTGCCAGCAGCTTAGACGCGAGAAACTACAATGAGCAGTTCTTC
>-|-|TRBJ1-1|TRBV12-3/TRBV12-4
CASSRNEGTEAFF
TGTGCCAGCAGCCGGAATGAGGGAACTGAAGCTTTCTTT
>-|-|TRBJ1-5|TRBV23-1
CASSQPRVLGPQHF
TGCGCCAGCAGTCAACCGCGGGTATTGGGGCCCCAGCATTTT
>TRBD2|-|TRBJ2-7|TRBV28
CASSLIAWTSGRDETYEQYF
TGTGCCAGCAGTTTAATTGCGTGGACTAGCGGGAGGGATGAAACCTACGAGCAGTACTTC
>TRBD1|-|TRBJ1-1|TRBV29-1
CSARQGDTEAFF
TGCAGCGCCCGACAGGGAGACACTGAAGCTTTCTTT
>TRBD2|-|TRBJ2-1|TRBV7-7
CASSPKPGLAGPSSYNEQFF
TGTGCTAGCAGCCCTAAACCGGGACTAGCGGGACCGAGCTCCTACAATGAGCAGTTCTTC
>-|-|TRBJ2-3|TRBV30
CAWSRADTQYF
TGTGCCTGGAGTAGAGCAGATACGCAGTATTTT
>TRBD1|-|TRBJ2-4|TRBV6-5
CASSSLTDRGQHIQYF
TGTGCCAGCAGTTCCCTCACAGACAGGGGGCAGCACATTCAGTACTTC
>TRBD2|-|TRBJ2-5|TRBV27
CASSSFPGLQETQYF
TGTGCCAGCAGCAGTTTCCCGGGACTACAAGAGACCCAGTACTTC
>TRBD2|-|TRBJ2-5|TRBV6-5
CASSYSGGQETQYF
TGTGCCAGCAGTTACTCGGGGGGGCAAGAGACCCAGTACTTC
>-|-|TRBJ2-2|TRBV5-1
CASSLVGAGGTGELFF
TGCGCCAGCAGCTTGGTGGGGGCCGGAGGCACCGGGGAGCTGTTTTTT
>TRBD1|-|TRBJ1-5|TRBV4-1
CASSPQGARHQPQHF
TGCGCCAGCAGCCCACAGGGGGCTAGGCATCAGCCCCAGCATTTT
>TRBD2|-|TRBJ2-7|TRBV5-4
CASRTSGLSYEQYF
TGTGCCAGCAGGACTAGCGGACTTTCCTACGAGCAGTACTTC
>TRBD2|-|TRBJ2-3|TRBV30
CAWTTGTSGSTDTQYF
TGTGCCTGGACTACAGGGACTAGCGGGAGCACAGATACGCAGTATTTT
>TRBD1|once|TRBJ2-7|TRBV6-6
CASSYRGQGFYEQYF
TGTGCCAGCAGTTACCGGGGACAGGGGTTTTACGAGCAGTACTTC
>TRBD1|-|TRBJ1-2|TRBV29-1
CSVNRDRGSNYGYTF
TGCAGCGTAAACCGGGACAGGGGTTCCAACTATGGCTACACCTTC
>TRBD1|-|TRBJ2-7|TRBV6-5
CASSSGQGVYEQYF
TGTGCCAGCAGTTCGGGACAGGGGGTCTACGAGCAGTACTTC
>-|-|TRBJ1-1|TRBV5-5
CASSLLGGGTEAFF
TGTGCCAGCAGCTTGCTCGGGGGAGGCACTGAAGCTTTCTTT
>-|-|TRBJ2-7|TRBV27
CASSFTAGLSSYEQYF
TGTGCCAGCAGCTTTACCGCGGGGCTTAGCTCCTACGAGCAGTACTTC
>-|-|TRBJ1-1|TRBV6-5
CASSPHSTEAFF
TGTGCCAGCAGTCCGCATAGCACTGAAGCTTTCTTT
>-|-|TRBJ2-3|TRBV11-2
CASTLGADTQYF
TGTGCCAGCACCCTCGGGGCAGATACGCAGTATTTT
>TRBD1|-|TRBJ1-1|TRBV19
CASSNPGTGGGNTEAFF
TGTGCCAGTAGTAATCCCGGGACAGGGGGAGGTAACACTGAAGCTTTCTTT
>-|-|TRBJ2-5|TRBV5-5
CASRLTPGQETQYF
TGTGCCAGCAGGCTTACTCCCGGCCAAGAGACCCAGTACTTC
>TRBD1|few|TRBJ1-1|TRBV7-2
CASSIRGRAFF
TGTGCCAGCAGCATCAGGGGGAGAGCTTTCTTT